One sample yielded the 21 T cell receptor beta chains listed below, sequenced in a study of cytomegalovirus exposure and HLA in healthy donors. The assay was immunoSEQ multiplex PCR, and TCRdb's table has in-frame clones only and misses some. The top ten hold approximately 1% of the sample, which has about 130,000 clones, about 91% seen once. Sequencing used PBMCs. These receptors were collected from a woman under 30 in good health and CMV-seronegative.

The chain recombines TRBV28 with TRBJ2-1; no reliable D call. This CDR3 is built from 14 residues. CDR1 and CDR2 from the germline V gene are MDHEN and SYDVKM. Between the trimmed V and J ends, which lost 8 bases and 4 bases, there was a span of 15 bases. CDR3 amino acids: CASRSSGPYNEQFF. For the CDR3, the DNA is TGTGCCAGCCGCTCCTCGGGTCCGTACAATGAGCAGTTCTTC.

This chain links TRBV6-1 with TRBJ1-5; a possible D gene is TRBD1 (5 bases). The CDR3 has 14 residues. With 8 bases removed from V and 0 bases from J, the gap between germline ends came to 11 bases. Germline loops: CDR1 MNHNS, CDR2 SASEGT. The CDR3 DNA sequence: TGTGCCAGCCGACAGCTAAATAGCAATCAGCCCCAGCATTTT. This translates into CASRQLNSNQPQHF.

The chain uses TRBV4-3 and TRBJ2-1, with TRBD1 matching 8 bases. The CDR3 is 16 residues long. V lost 0 bases to trimming and J lost 3 bases; unmatched junction nucleotides: 4. The germline V gene encodes CDR1 LGHNA and CDR2 YSLEER. CDR3 loop: CASSQDQGQGYNEQFF. DNA of the CDR3: TGCGCCAGCAGCCAAGATCAAGGACAGGGCTACAATGAGCAGTTCTTC.

The chain links TRBV18 to TRBJ2-7, with D tentatively TRBD1 (5 bases). CDR3 length: 16 amino acids. Deletions cut 0 bases from V and 5 bases from J, with 17 bases between. Germline V lookup: CDR1 KGHSH, CDR2 LQKENI. The CDR3 here is CASSPPEARAMDEQYV. The CDR3 DNA is TGTGCCAGCTCACCACCTGAGGCCAGGGCCATGGACGAGCAGTACGTC.

This chain connects TRBV19 to TRBJ1-1, with 8 nucleotides matching TRBD1. The trim removed 3 bases at V and 3 bases at J, leaving 9 bases unmatched. Germline assignment: CDR1 LNHDA and CDR2 SQIVND (reference sequence). This CDR3 is built from 16 residues. The CDR3 nucleotides are TGTGCCAGTAGTATGTCCCGGGACAGGATATACACTGAAGCTTTCTTT. Protein: CASSMSRDRIYTEAFF.

The chain carries TRBV23-1 and TRBJ2-3, with D perhaps TRBD1 (6 bases). TRBV23-1 is designated an ORF whose function remains uncertain. The V and J ends lost 1 base and 4 bases respectively, with 24 bases between them. This CDR3 is built from 19 residues. CDR3 amino acids: CASSQWGPSDRSFSDTQYF. DNA of the CDR3: TGCGCCAGCAGTCAATGGGGACCGAGTGACAGGAGCTTCTCAGATACGCAGTATTTT.

CDR3 sequence reads: CASSQRGQELGTGELFF. The CDR3 nucleotides read TGCGCCAGCAGCCAGCGGGGCCAGGAGTTGGGGACCGGGGAGCTGTTTTTT. The chain has TRBV4-1 and TRBJ2-2, with D tentatively TRBD2 (6 bases). CDR1 and CDR2 from the germline V gene are MGHRA and YSYEKL. The CDR3 is 17 amino acids. V was clipped by 3 bases and J by 5 bases, with 19 bases between them.

The chain is built from TRBV12-5 and TRBJ2-2; tentatively, D is TRBD1 (5 bases). Per the germline V gene, CDR1 is LGHNT and CDR2 is FRNRAP. Trimming stripped 10 bases from V and 1 base from J, with 10 bases between. The CDR3 consists of 13 residues. CDR3 protein: CATATGNTGELFF. In DNA form, the CDR3 reads TGTGCTACCGCCACAGGGAACACCGGGGAGCTGTTTTTT.

The rearrangement uses TRBV28 and TRBJ1-5; the match to TRBD1 covers 7 bases. Per germline, CDR1 MDHEN and CDR2 SYDVKM. V lost 4 bases to trimming and J lost 2 bases; unmatched junction nucleotides: 5. The CDR3 covers 15 residues. The DNA of the CDR3 is TGTGCCAGCAGTTCGACAGGGTCAGGCAATCAGCCCCAGCATTTT. Its protein product is CASSSTGSGNQPQHF. Complete variable domain (other parts from reference TRBV28 and TRBJ1-5): DVKVTQSSRYLVKRTGEKVFLECVQDMDHENMFWYRQDPGLGLRLIYFSYDVKMKEKGDIPEGYSVSREKKERFSLILESASTNQTSMYLCASSSTGSGNQPQHFGDGTRLSIL.

This rearrangement joins TRBV7-9 to TRBJ1-1; D gene unclear. V was clipped by 5 bases and J by 0 bases, with 10 bases between them. CDR1 and CDR2 (germline): SEHNR, FQNEAQ (reference sequence). CDR3 length: 14 residues. The CDR3 region is CASSRLTVNTEAFF. The CDR3 nucleotides read TGTGCCAGCAGCCGGCTCACAGTGAACACTGAAGCTTTCTTT.

The chain has TRBV6-4 and TRBJ1-4; TRBD1 aligns across 7 bases. The germline CDR1 and CDR2 sequences are MRHNA and SNTAGT. J lost 10 bases, V lost 5 bases, and 10 bases had no gene match. The CDR3 loop spans 14 amino acids. The CDR3 spells CASSTGTASGKLFF. DNA for the CDR3: TGTGCCAGCAGTACTGGGACAGCCAGTGGAAAACTGTTTTTT.

The genes are TRBV18 and TRBJ2-2, with 13 bases that match TRBD2. The trim removed 6 bases at V and 2 bases at J, leaving 6 bases unmatched. The CDR3 extends over 17 amino acids. The germline V gene encodes CDR1 KGHSH and CDR2 LQKENI. The CDR3 region is CASSWTSGSSNTGELFF. CDR3 bases: TGTGCCAGCTCCTGGACTAGCGGGAGTTCTAACACCGGGGAGCTGTTTTTT.

The chain combines TRBV28 with TRBJ2-7; perhaps TRBD1 as D (7 bases). This CDR3 spans 13 amino acids. V was trimmed by 1 base and J by 6 bases, leaving 10 bases between them. Germline V gene data show CDR1 as MDHEN and CDR2 as SYDVKM. CDR3 residues: CASSLSQGGEQYF. The CDR3 DNA reads as TGTGCCAGCAGTTTATCGCAGGGGGGCGAGCAGTACTTC. Together with reference TRBV28 and TRBJ2-7, the CDR3 gives the full variable domain: DVKVTQSSRYLVKRTGEKVFLECVQDMDHENMFWYRQDPGLGLRLIYFSYDVKMKEKGDIPEGYSVSREKKERFSLILESASTNQTSMYLCASSLSQGGEQYFGPGTRLTVT.

As for this clone: Its ends do not fully match the called genes, so a read error is possible. V usage is TRBV28 and J usage is TRBJ2-7, with TRBD1 as a possible D gene (6 bases). The CDR3 runs to 14 residues. Germline V CDR1 and CDR2: MDHEN, SYDVKM. The CDR3 region has the DNA TGTGCCAGCAGTTCCGGGACACCTTTGTTTGTCATAGACTTC. This codes for CASSSGTPLFVIDF.

V and J are TRBV27 and TRBJ2-7, with D maybe TRBD2 (6 bases). The CDR3 extends over 14 amino acids. CDR1 is MNHEY, CDR2 SMNVEV, per germline (reference sequence). Trimming shortened V by 5 bases and J by 2 bases, and 13 bases separated the two germline ends. Written as DNA, the CDR3 is TGTGCCAGCAGTCTGCGGGACGGGCCCTACGAGCAGTACGTC. Protein: CASSLRDGPYEQYV.

V gene TRBV11-2 combines with J gene TRBJ2-7; 9 positions match TRBD1. This CDR3 spans 14 amino acids. The germline V gene encodes CDR1 SGHAT and CDR2 FQNNGV. The trim removed 2 bases at V and 4 bases at J, leaving 3 bases unmatched. In DNA form, the CDR3 reads TGTGCCAGCAGCTTAACAGGGGGCGGTTACGAGCAGTACGTC. Its translation: CASSLTGGGYEQYV.

In this sample, this clone turned up a few times. J is TRBJ2-6 and V is TRBV7-9; D is ambiguous. Trimming stripped 9 bases from V and 2 bases from J, with 2 bases between. There are 11 residues in the CDR3. Germline-derived CDR1 and CDR2 are SEHNR and FQNEAQ (reference sequence). The CDR3 region is CASTGANVLTF. Written as DNA, the CDR3 is TGTGCCAGTACTGGGGCCAACGTCCTGACTTTC.

J is TRBJ1-2 and V is TRBV29-1; D is possibly TRBD1 (6 bases). The germline V gene encodes CDR1 SQVTM and CDR2 ANQGSEA. Between the trimmed V and J ends, which lost 4 bases and 8 bases, there was a span of 14 bases. The CDR3 sequence is 12 residues long. For the CDR3, the DNA is TGCAGCGTTGGACTGGGGGCGCGAGGCTACACCTTC. Its protein product is CSVGLGARGYTF.

This clone was observed once. The chain recombines TRBV30 with TRBJ1-2, with D possibly being TRBD1 (6 bases). The V gene's germline CDR1 is GTSNPN and CDR2 SVGIG (reference sequence). The CDR3 totals 16 residues. Trimming took off 0 bases at V and 9 bases at J, with 23 bases between the two ends. CDR3 residues: CAWSVVQRGGSMRYTF. CDR3 DNA sequence: TGTGCCTGGAGTGTAGTTCAAAGAGGGGGTTCTATGCGCTACACCTTC. The entire variable domain, with the rest obtained from reference TRBV30 and TRBJ1-2, is as follows: SQTIHQWPATLVQPVGSPLSLECTVEGTSNPNLYWYRQAAGRGLQLLFYSVGIGQISSEVPQNLSASRPQDRQFILSSKKLLLSDSGFYLCAWSVVQRGGSMRYTFGSGTRLTVV.

The rearrangement uses TRBV7-9 and TRBJ2-7; unclear D gene. Trimming left V 2 bases short and J 1 base short, with 15 bases between. The length of the CDR3 is 16 residues. CDR1 is SEHNR, CDR2 FQNEAQ, per germline (reference sequence). The CDR3 DNA reads as TGTGCCAGCAGCTTATCCATCGGAGTTAGTTCCTACGAGCAGTACTTC. Translating it yields CASSLSIGVSSYEQYF.

The V gene is TRBV5-1, the J gene TRBJ2-1; D possibly corresponds to TRBD2 (6 bases). Deletions cut 1 base from V and 8 bases from J, with 7 bases between. Per the germline V gene, CDR1 is SGHRS and CDR2 is YFSETQ. This CDR3 contains 12 residues. CDR3 in amino acids: CASSLSSDEQFF. CDR3 DNA sequence: TGCGCCAGCAGCTTGTCTAGCGATGAGCAGTTCTTC.